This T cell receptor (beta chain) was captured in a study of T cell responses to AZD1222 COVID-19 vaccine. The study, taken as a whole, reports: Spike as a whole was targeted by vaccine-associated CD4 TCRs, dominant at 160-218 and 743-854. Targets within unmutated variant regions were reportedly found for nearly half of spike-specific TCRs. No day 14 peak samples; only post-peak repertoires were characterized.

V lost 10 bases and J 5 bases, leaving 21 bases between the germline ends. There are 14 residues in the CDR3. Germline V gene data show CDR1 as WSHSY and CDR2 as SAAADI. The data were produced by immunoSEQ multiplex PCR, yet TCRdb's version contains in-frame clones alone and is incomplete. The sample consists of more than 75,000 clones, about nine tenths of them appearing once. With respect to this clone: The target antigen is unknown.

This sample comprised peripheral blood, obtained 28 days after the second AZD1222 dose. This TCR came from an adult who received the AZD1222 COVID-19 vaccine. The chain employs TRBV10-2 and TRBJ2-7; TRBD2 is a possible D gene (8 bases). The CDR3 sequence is CATRGASGFHEQYF. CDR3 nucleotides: TGCGCCACCAGGGGGGCTAGCGGGTTCCACGAGCAGTACTTC.